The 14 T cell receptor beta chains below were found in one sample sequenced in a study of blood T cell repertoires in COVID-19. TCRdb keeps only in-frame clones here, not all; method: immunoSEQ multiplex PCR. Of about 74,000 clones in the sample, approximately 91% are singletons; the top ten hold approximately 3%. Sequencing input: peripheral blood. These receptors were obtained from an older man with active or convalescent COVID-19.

The CDR3 region is CASSFGGTSTDTQYF. The CDR3 nucleotides read TGTGCCAGCAGTTTCGGGGGGACTAGCACAGATACGCAGTATTTT. The chain recombines TRBV27 with TRBJ2-3; 7 nucleotides match TRBD2. The CDR3 loop spans 15 amino acids. Germline-derived CDR1 and CDR2 are MNHEY and SMNVEV (reference sequence). With 3 bases clipped from V and 0 bases from J, the junction kept 3 bases outside the gene matches.

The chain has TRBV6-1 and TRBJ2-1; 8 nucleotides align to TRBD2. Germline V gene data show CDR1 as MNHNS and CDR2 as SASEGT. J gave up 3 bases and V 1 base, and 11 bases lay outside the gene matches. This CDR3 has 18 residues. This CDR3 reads CASSEEMGLGLLYNEQFF. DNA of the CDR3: TGTGCCAGCAGTGAAGAAATGGGACTAGGACTTCTCTACAATGAGCAGTTCTTC.

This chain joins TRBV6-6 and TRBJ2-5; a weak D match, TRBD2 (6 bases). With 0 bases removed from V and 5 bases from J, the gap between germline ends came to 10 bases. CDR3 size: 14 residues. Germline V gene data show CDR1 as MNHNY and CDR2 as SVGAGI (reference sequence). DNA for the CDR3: TGTGCCAGCAGTTACTCGGAGGGTGGGGAGACCCAGTACTTC. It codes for CASSYSEGGETQYF.

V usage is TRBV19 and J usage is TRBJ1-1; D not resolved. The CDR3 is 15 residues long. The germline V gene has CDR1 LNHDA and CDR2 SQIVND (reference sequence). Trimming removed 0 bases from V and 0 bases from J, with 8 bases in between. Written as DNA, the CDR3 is TGTGCCAGTAGTATAGATGGAGGTTTGAACACTGAAGCTTTCTTT. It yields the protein CASSIDGGLNTEAFF.

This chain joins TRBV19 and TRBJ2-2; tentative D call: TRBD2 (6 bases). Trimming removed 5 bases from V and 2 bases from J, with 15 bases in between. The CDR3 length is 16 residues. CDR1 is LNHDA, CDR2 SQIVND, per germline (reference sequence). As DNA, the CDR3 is TGTGCCAGTAGTCTCCAGACCGGGACTAACACCGGGGAGCTGTTTTTT. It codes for CASSLQTGTNTGELFF.

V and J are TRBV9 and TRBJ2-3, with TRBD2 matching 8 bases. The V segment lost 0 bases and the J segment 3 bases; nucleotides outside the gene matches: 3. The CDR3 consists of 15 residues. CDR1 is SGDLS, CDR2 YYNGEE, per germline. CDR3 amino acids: CASSVDAGGTDTQYF. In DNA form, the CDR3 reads TGTGCCAGCAGCGTAGATGCGGGAGGTACAGATACGCAGTATTTT.

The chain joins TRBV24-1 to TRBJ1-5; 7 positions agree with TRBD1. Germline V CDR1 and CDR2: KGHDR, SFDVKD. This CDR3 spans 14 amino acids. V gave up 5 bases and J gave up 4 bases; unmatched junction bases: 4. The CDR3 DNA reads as TGTGCCACCAGTGTGGGACAGATAAATCAGCCCCAGCATTTT. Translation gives CATSVGQINQPQHF.

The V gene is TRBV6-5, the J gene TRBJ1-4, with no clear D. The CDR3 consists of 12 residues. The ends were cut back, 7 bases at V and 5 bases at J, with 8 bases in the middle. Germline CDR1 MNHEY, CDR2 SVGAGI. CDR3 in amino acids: CASKSPNEKLFF. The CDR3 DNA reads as TGTGCCAGCAAGAGCCCGAATGAAAAACTGTTTTTT.

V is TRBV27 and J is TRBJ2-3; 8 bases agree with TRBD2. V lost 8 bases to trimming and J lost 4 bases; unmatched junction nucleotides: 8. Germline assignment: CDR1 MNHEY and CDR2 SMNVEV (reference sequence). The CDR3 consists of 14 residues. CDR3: CASWGTRKPDTQYF. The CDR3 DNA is TGTGCCAGCTGGGGGACTAGGAAGCCAGATACGCAGTATTTT.

The CDR3 here is CASTQLGLNTDTQYF. The DNA of the CDR3 is TGTGCCAGTACCCAATTGGGACTTAATACAGATACGCAGTATTTT. This chain links TRBV19 with TRBJ2-3; weak D call: TRBD2 (6 bases). Germline V gene lookup returns CDR1 LNHDA and CDR2 SQIVND (reference sequence). V was cut by 7 bases and J by 3 bases, with 17 bases left in between. The CDR3 contains 15 residues.

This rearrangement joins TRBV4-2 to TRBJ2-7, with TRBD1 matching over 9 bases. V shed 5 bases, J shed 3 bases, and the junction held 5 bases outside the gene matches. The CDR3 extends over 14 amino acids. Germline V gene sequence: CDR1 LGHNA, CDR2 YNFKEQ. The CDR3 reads CASSSLTGGYEQYF. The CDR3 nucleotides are TGTGCCAGCAGCTCCCTGACAGGGGGCTACGAGCAGTACTTC.

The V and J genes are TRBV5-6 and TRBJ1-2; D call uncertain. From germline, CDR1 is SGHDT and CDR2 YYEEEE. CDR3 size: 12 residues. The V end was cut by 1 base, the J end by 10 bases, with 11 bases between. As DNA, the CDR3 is TGTGCCAGCAGCTTGAACCGAGACTACTACACCTTC. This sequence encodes CASSLNRDYYTF.

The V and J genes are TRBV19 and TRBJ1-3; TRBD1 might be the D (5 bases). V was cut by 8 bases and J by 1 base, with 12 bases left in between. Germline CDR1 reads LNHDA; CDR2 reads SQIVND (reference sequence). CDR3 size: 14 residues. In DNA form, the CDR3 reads TGTGCCAGTGAAGGGGTCTTGTCTGGAAACACCATATATTTT. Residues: CASEGVLSGNTIYF.

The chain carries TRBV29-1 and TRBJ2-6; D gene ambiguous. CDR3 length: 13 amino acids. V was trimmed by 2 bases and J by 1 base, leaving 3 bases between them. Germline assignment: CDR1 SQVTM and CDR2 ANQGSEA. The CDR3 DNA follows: TGCAGCGTTGAAATATCTGGGGCCAACGTCCTGACTTTC. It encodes CSVEISGANVLTF.